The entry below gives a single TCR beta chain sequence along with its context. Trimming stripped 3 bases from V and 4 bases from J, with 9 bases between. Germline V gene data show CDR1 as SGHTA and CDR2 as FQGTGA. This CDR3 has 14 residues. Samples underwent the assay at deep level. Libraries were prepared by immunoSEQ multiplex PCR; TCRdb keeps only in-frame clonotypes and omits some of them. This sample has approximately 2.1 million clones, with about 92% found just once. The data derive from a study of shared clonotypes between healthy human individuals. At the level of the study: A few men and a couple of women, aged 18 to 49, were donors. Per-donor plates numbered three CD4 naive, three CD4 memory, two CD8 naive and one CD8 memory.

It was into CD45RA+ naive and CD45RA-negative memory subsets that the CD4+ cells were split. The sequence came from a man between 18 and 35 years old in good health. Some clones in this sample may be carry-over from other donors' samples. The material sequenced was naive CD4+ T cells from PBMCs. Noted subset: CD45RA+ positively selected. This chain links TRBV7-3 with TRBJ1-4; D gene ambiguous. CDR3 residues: CASSFHRLNEKLFF. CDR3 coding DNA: TGTGCCAGCAGCTTTCATCGGCTTAATGAAAAACTGTTTTTT.